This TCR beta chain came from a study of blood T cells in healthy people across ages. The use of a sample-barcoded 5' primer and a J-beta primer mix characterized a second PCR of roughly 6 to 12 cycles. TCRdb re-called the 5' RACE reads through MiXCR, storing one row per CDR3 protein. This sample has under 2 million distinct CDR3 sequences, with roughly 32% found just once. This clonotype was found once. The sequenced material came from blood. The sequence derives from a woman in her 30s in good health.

Here the CDR3 reads CASSHRGPQRGYTDTQYF. The DNA of the CDR3 is TGTGCCAGCAGCCACCGAGGGCCCCAGCGGGGTTACACAGATACGCAGTATTTT. The genes are TRBV27 and TRBJ2-3; TRBD2 aligns across 7 bases. Germline trimming cut 6 bases from V and 2 bases from J; bases unmatched to any gene: 17. CDR3 length equals 18 residues. The germline V gene has CDR1 MNHEY and CDR2 SMNVEV (reference sequence).